A single sample is the source of the 22 T cell receptor beta chains below, sequenced in a study of immune evolution from preneoplasia to lung adenocarcinoma. Sequenced by immunoSEQ multiplex PCR; TCRdb stores in-frame clones only, minus some. Here the sample spans fewer than 7,000 clones, 60% to 80% being singletons. Sequenced sample: FFPE minimally invasive lung adenocarcinoma tissue. Receptors originate from a person between 65 and 79 years old with lung adenocarcinoma.

This clone was counted a few times. The genes are TRBV7-9 and TRBJ2-7; 8 nucleotides line up with TRBD1. CDR1 SEHNR and CDR2 FQNEAQ come from the germline V gene (reference sequence). This CDR3 has 11 amino acids. Losses at the gene ends were 7 bases for V and 4 bases for J; bases not matched to a gene: 0. CDR3 residues: CASNRGYEQYF. The CDR3, as DNA: TGTGCCAGCAACAGGGGGTACGAGCAGTACTTC. Combining the CDR3 with reference TRBV7-9 and TRBJ2-7 gives the whole variable domain DTGVSQNPRHKITKRGQNVTFRCDPISEHNRLYWYRQTLGQGPEFLTYFQNEAQLEKSRLLSDRFSAERPKGSFSTLEIQRTEQGDSAMYLCASNRGYEQYFGPGTRLTVT.

Here the CDR3 DNA reads TGTGCCACCAGCAGAGAGTCTGGTGAGCAGTACTTC. Its translation is CATSRESGEQYF. V is TRBV15 and J is TRBJ2-7; no definite D call. CDR3 length: 12 amino acids. Per germline, CDR1 LNHNV and CDR2 YYDKDF (reference sequence). V lost 0 bases and J lost 7, with 7 bases in between.

The CDR3 bases are TGTGCCACCACAAGTGGGAACTATGGCTACACCTTC. It encodes CATTSGNYGYTF. The chain has TRBV28 and TRBJ1-2; unclear D gene. The CDR3 length is 12 residues. Germline V gene sequence: CDR1 MDHEN, CDR2 SYDVKM. Between the trimmed V and J ends, which lost 10 bases and 2 bases, there was a span of 11 bases.

This clone was seen once. This sequence joins TRBV4-3 and TRBJ2-1; D might be TRBD2 (6 bases). Germline assignment: CDR1 LGHNA and CDR2 YSLEER. This CDR3 is built from 18 residues. V was shortened by 0 bases and J by 2 bases, with 17 bases between the two germline ends. The CDR3 here is CASSQESPGTFTYNEQFF. DNA of the CDR3: TGCGCCAGCAGCCAAGAATCCCCCGGGACTTTCACCTACAATGAGCAGTTCTTC.

A few counts support this clone. V is TRBV7-9 and J is TRBJ2-3; 12 bases are shared with TRBD2. CDR3 length: 17 amino acids. Trimming took 4 bases from V and 0 from J; bases not matched to a gene: 5. Germline-derived CDR1 and CDR2 are SEHNR and FQNEAQ (reference sequence). The CDR3, as DNA: TGTGCCAGCAGCTGGGGGACTAGCGGGCTGAGCACAGATACGCAGTATTTT. Its protein is CASSWGTSGLSTDTQYF.

The J gene is TRBJ1-1, the V gene TRBV7-8; D unresolved. This CDR3 is 16 amino acids long. The V and J ends lost 2 bases and 1 base respectively, with 14 bases between them. Germline CDR1 and CDR2: SGHVS and FQNEAQ. The CDR3, as DNA: TGTGCCAGCAGCTTATGGAGGCTACTCGGGAACACTGAAGCTTTCTTT. Its protein is CASSLWRLLGNTEAFF. The complete variable domain, with remaining parts taken from reference TRBV7-8 and TRBJ1-1, reads GAGVSQSPRYKVAKRGQDVALRCDPISGHVSLFWYQQALGQGPEFLTYFQNEAQLDKSGLPSDRFFAERPEGSVSTLKIQRTQQEDSAVYLCASSLWRLLGNTEAFFGQGTRLTVV.

The CDR3 sequence: CASSQGLAGGAGTDTQYF. For the CDR3, the DNA is TGTGCCAGCAGCCAAGGGCTAGCGGGAGGGGCGGGCACAGATACGCAGTATTTT. V gene TRBV4-2 combines with J gene TRBJ2-3, with 12 bases identical to TRBD2. The V segment lost 1 base and the J segment 1 base; nucleotides outside the gene matches: 6. The CDR3 sequence is 18 residues long. Germline loops: CDR1 LGHNA, CDR2 YNFKEQ.

This sequence joins TRBV5-1 and TRBJ2-3; tentatively, D is TRBD2 (6 bases). CDR3 length: 17 amino acids. Per germline, CDR1 SGHRS and CDR2 YFSETQ. V lost 0 bases and J lost 2, with 16 bases in between. CDR3 loop: CASSLALGGPPTDTQYF. CDR3 sequence (DNA): TGCGCCAGCAGCTTGGCCCTCGGGGGACCTCCCACAGATACGCAGTATTTT.

This clone was seen a handful of times. The chain joins TRBV5-8 to TRBJ2-5, with D perhaps assigned TRBD1 or TRBD2 (6 bases each). Germline V gene lookup returns CDR1 SGHTS and CDR2 YDEGEE. The CDR3 is 16 residues long. V was shortened by 4 bases and J by 4 bases, with 20 bases between the two germline ends. This CDR3 is CASSVAGGAGRETQYF. The CDR3 nucleotides are TGTGCCAGCAGCGTTGCTGGGGGCGCGGGGAGAGAGACCCAGTACTTC.

The chain uses TRBV30 and TRBJ2-7; D is unclear. The germline gives CDR1 GTSNPN, CDR2 SVGIG (reference sequence). Trimming took 6 bases from V and 6 from J, leaving 12 bases between them. The CDR3 length is 11 residues. This CDR3 is CACSPGSEQYF. The CDR3, as DNA: TGTGCCTGTTCCCCAGGTTCCGAGCAGTACTTC. Full variable domain (rest looked up from reference TRBV30 and TRBJ2-7): SQTIHQWPATLVQPVGSPLSLECTVEGTSNPNLYWYRQAAGRGLQLLFYSVGIGQISSEVPQNLSASRPQDRQFILSSKKLLLSDSGFYLCACSPGSEQYFGPGTRLTVT.

The chain uses TRBV5-1 and TRBJ1-1; 7 positions agree with TRBD1. V trimming: 0 bases; J trimming: 6 bases; junction bases outside the gene matches: 8. Germline lookup yields CDR1 SGHRS and CDR2 YFSETQ. The CDR3 is 15 amino acids. CDR3 in amino acids: CASSLEAGGWAEAFF. The CDR3 bases are TGCGCCAGCAGCTTGGAGGCAGGGGGTTGGGCTGAAGCTTTCTTT.

V gene TRBV7-2 combines with J gene TRBJ1-1; D is unclear. The CDR3 is 13 residues long. Germline CDR1 SGHTA, CDR2 FQGNSA. Trimming left V 5 bases short and J 0 bases short, with 7 bases between. The CDR3 reads CASSIALNTEAFF. The CDR3, as DNA: TGTGCCAGCAGCATTGCTCTGAACACTGAAGCTTTCTTT.

V usage is TRBV11-1 and J usage is TRBJ2-5; TRBD1 might be the D (6 bases). The CDR3 length is 13 residues. Germline assignment: CDR1 SGHAT and CDR2 FQDESV (reference sequence). V was cut by 2 bases and J by 7 bases, with 11 bases left in between. DNA of the CDR3: TGTGCCAGCAGCTTAAGTGTACAGGGGACCCAGTACTTC. This sequence encodes CASSLSVQGTQYF.

This clone has more than one count but fewer than ten. The chain has TRBV19 and TRBJ1-1; D not resolved. The length of the CDR3 is 15 residues. V was pared by 4 bases and J by 4 bases, with 16 bases between. Germline CDR1 LNHDA, CDR2 SQIVND (reference sequence). For the CDR3, the DNA is TGTGCCAGTAGTACGATACCGGGAAGCGGCACTGAAGCTTTCTTT. This codes for CASSTIPGSGTEAFF.

This sequence joins TRBV7-6 and TRBJ2-2; 10 bases match TRBD1. The CDR3 contains 15 residues. CDR1 is SGHVS, CDR2 FNYEAQ, per germline. Unmatched junction bases numbered 1, after V lost 4 bases and J lost 2 bases. In nucleotides, the CDR3 is TGTGCCAGCAGCTCGACAGGGGGCAACACCGGGGAGCTGTTTTTT. Its translation: CASSSTGGNTGELFF.

V and J are TRBV13 and TRBJ2-2, with D perhaps assigned TRBD1 or TRBD2 (6 bases each). The CDR3 runs 15 residues. Trimming took 3 bases from V and 4 from J, leaving 12 bases between them. Germline CDR1 reads PRHDT; CDR2 reads FYEKMQ (reference sequence). CDR3 loop: CASSLRGEPTGELFF. In DNA, the CDR3 is TGTGCCAGCAGCTTGAGGGGGGAACCCACCGGGGAGCTGTTTTTT.

The chain has TRBV27 and TRBJ2-7; 7 bases match TRBD2. Trimming removed 6 bases from V and 0 bases from J; junction bases left unmatched: 8. Germline CDR1 reads MNHEY; CDR2 reads SMNVEV (reference sequence). The CDR3 is made up of 15 amino acids. The CDR3, as DNA: TGTGCCAGCAGCGGACCCTGGGGGGGCTCCTACGAGCAGTACTTC. Translated, it gives CASSGPWGGSYEQYF.

The DNA for the CDR3 is TGTGCCAGTAGAATAGCGCCCACCTACGAGCAGTACTTC. Translation gives CASRIAPTYEQYF. The J gene is TRBJ2-7, the V gene TRBV5-4; D might be TRBD2 (5 bases). The CDR3 consists of 13 residues. V was pared by 8 bases and J by 2 bases, with 14 bases between. Germline CDR1 is SGHNT and CDR2 is YYREEE (reference sequence).

The chain carries TRBV9 and TRBJ2-3; TRBD1 or TRBD2 may be the D gene (5 bases each). The V and J ends lost 4 bases and 5 bases respectively, with 20 bases between them. The CDR3 covers 16 residues. The V gene's germline CDR1 is SGDLS and CDR2 YYNGEE. Written as DNA, the CDR3 is TGTGCCAGCAGCCCCCAGGTGGGGGTGTCGGGAGATACGCAGTATTTT. Amino acid sequence: CASSPQVGVSGDTQYF.

The V and J genes are TRBV5-1 and TRBJ2-7; a weak D match, TRBD1 (5 bases). Germline assignment: CDR1 SGHRS and CDR2 YFSETQ. Between the trimmed V and J ends, which lost 0 bases and 5 bases, there was a span of 15 bases. This CDR3 is 15 amino acids long. CDR3 in amino acids: CASSLEDSRAHEQYF. Written as DNA, the CDR3 is TGCGCCAGCAGCTTGGAGGATAGCAGGGCCCACGAGCAGTACTTC.

This chain uses TRBV28 with TRBJ2-1; D gene uncertain. CDR1 and CDR2 from the germline V gene are MDHEN and SYDVKM. The germline V and J ends were trimmed by 3 bases and 10 bases, with 7 bases remaining between them. This CDR3 is built from 11 residues. CDR3 in amino acids: CASSFRGEQFF. CDR3 bases: TGTGCCAGCAGTTTTCGCGGAGAGCAGTTCTTC.

The rearrangement joins TRBV2 to TRBJ1-1; the D is unclear. Trimming stripped 4 bases from V and 4 bases from J, with 13 bases between. The CDR3 is 14 residues long. From germline, CDR1 is SNHLY and CDR2 FYNNEI. CDR3 sequence (DNA): TGTGCCAGCAGTGGGGTGTCTGTGGGCACTGAAGCTTTCTTT. It is translated as CASSGVSVGTEAFF.